This T cell receptor (beta chain) was captured in a study of TIL therapy for anti-PD-1-resistant metastatic lung cancer. Background on the study: Most patients had lung adenocarcinoma; a few tumors were EGFR-mutant, two ALK-rearranged; half smoked currently or formerly.

This was the immunoSEQ v3 assay. Using immunoSEQ multiplex PCR, the repertoire was profiled, and TCRdb retains in-frame clones only, with some absent. This table holds 54,000 or so clones, about nine tenths found once. Overall study findings and caveats: This highly selected cohort may not generalize to typical lung cancer patients. Infused TIL clonotypes partially replaced the baseline blood repertoire, then decayed over months.

Per germline, CDR1 MGHRA and CDR2 YSYEKL. The CDR3 extends over 13 amino acids. V was clipped by 1 base and J by 8 bases, with 9 bases between them. Documented time point: pre-treatment sample, taken before nivolumab and TIL therapy. This clone was counted between two and nine times. Its target is unknown. Sequencing was performed on blood, taken at baseline. This receptor was identified in a person between 25 and 80 years old with non-small cell lung cancer. J is TRBJ1-5 and V is TRBV4-1, with D uncertain. CDR3 sequence: CASSQGPKEPQHF. As DNA, the CDR3 is TGCGCCAGCAGCCAAGGTCCGAAAGAGCCCCAGCATTTT.